This T cell receptor (beta chain) stems from a study of blood T cell repertoires in COVID-19. Study-level information: PBMCs, B-cell-depleted T cells, or T cells were the source of the cDNA or gDNA that made up the material.

V lost 5 bases, J lost 2 bases, and 13 bases lay in between. The germline CDR1 and CDR2 sequences are SGHTA and FQGNSA. The length of the CDR3 is 15 residues. Original analysis: Cell counts per sample came from amplifying reference gene primers. TCRdb's copy holds only in-frame clones and misses some; the assay was immunoSEQ multiplex PCR. Clone size and the V and J calls come from that table; the DNA yielded D and trimming. This table holds a few hundred thousand clones, approximately 81% found once. This TCR was sampled from a woman between 18 and 29 years old with acute or convalescent COVID-19. The chain links TRBV7-2 to TRBJ2-1; TRBD2 might be the D (6 bases). The source material was peripheral blood. As DNA, the CDR3 is TGTGCCAGCAGCCTAGGGGCGGGAACCTACAATGAGCAGTTCTTC. Translated: CASSLGAGTYNEQFF.